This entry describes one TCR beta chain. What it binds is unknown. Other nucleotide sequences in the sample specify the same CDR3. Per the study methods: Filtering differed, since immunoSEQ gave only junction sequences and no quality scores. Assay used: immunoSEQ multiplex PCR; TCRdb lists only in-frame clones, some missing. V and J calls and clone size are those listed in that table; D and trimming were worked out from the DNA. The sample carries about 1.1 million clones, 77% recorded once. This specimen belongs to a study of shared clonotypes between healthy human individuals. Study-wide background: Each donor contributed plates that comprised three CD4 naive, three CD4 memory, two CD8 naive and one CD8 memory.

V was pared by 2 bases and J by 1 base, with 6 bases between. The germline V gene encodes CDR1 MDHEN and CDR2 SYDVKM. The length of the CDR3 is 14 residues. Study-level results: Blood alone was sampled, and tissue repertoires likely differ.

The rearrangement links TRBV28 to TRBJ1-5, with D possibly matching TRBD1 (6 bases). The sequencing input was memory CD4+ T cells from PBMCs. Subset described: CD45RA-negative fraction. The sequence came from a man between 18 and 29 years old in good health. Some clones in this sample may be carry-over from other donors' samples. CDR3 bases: TGTGCCAGCAGTTTAACAGGGAGCAATCAGCCCCAGCATTTT. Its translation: CASSLTGSNQPQHF.